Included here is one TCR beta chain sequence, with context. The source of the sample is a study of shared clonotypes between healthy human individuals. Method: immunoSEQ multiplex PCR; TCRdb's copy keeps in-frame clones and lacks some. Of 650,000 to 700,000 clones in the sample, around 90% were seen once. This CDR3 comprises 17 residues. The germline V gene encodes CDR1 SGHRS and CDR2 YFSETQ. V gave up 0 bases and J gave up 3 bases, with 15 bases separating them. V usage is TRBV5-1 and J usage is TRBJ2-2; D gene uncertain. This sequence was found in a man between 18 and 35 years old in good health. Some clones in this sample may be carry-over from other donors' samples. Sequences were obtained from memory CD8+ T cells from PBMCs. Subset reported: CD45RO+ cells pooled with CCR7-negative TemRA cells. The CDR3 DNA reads TGCGCCAGCAGCTTGGAGGCCGGCTCCCCATACACCGGGGAGCTGTTTTTT. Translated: CASSLEAGSPYTGELFF.